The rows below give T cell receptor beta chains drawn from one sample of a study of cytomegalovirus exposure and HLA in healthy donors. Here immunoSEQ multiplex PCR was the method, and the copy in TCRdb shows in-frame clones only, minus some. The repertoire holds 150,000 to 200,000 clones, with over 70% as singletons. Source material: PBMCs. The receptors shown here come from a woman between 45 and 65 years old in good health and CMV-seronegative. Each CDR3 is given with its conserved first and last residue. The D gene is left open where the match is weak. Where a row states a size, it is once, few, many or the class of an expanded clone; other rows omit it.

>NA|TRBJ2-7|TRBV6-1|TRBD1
TGTGCCAGCAGTGACCTAGGACAGGGAGAGTCTTACGAGCAGTACTTC
CASSDLGQGESYEQYF
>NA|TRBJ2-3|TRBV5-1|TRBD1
TGCGCCAGCAGCTCAGGACAGGTTGGCGATACGCAGTATTTT
CASSSGQVGDTQYF
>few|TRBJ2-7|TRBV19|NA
TGTGCCAGTAGTATAAGCCGGCAGGGTCTGGGCGAGCAGTACTTC
CASSISRQGLGEQYF
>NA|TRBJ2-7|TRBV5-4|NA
TGTGCCAGCAGCTTGCCCGGTAACTACGAGCAGTACTTC
CASSLPGNYEQYF
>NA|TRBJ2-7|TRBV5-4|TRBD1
TGTGCCGCCCGGGACAGGGGGTCCTACGAGCAGTACTTC
CAARDRGSYEQYF
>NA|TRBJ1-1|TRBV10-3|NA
TGTGCCGCCAGACAGCAGACCCCTCGTGGGACTGAAGCTTTCTTT
CAARQQTPRGTEAFF
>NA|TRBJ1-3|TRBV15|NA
TGTGCCACAAGTAACAGAGGGGGTTCTGGAAACACCATATATTTT
CATSNRGGSGNTIYF
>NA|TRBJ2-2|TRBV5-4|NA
TGTGCCAGCAGCGGGACCGGGACAAGGAACACCGGGGAGCTGTTTTTT
CASSGTGTRNTGELFF
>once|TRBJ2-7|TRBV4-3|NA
TGCGCCAGCAGCCAAGATACGGTTAGGCGGGGCGAGCAGTACTTC
CASSQDTVRRGEQYF
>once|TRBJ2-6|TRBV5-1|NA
TGCGCCAGCAGCGTGACATTATCTGGGGCCAACGTCCTGACTTTC
CASSVTLSGANVLTF
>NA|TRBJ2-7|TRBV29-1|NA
TGCAGCGTCATAAAGATGGGGCGCTATGACGAGCAGTACTTC
CSVIKMGRYDEQYF
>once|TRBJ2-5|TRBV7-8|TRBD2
TGTGCCAGCAGGGGACTAGCGGGAGCCGCCTCTGTGACCCAGTACTTC
CASRGLAGAASVTQYF
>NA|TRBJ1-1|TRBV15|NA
TGTGCCACCAGCAGAGATGGGATGAGTAAGGAGGGTCCTGAAGCTTTCTTT
CATSRDGMSKEGPEAFF
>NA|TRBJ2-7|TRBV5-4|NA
TGTGCCAGCAGCACGAGTTACGAGCAGTACTTC
CASSTSYEQYF
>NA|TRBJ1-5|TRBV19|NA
TGTGCCAGTAGTCTTTGGCGGGGGAGCCTAGGTCAGCCCCAGCATTTT
CASSLWRGSLGQPQHF
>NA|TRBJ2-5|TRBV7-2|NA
TGTGCCAGCAGCTTAATTGCGGTTAGCGCTGAGACCCAGTACTTC
CASSLIAVSAETQYF
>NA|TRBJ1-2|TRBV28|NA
TGTGCCAGCAGTCCCAGACTTACTCCAGCCTATGGCTACACCTTC
CASSPRLTPAYGYTF
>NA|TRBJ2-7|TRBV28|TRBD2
TGTGCCAGCAGTTTTACTAGCGGGGGGGCCTTGTCCTACGAGCAGTACTTC
CASSFTSGGALSYEQYF
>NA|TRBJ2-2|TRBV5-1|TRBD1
TGCGCCAGCAGCGGGGGACAGGGGAGGAACACCGGGGAGCTGTTTTTT
CASSGGQGRNTGELFF
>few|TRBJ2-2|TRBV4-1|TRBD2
TGCGCCAGCAGCGCACGGACTAGTCTCTCCGGGGAGCTGTTTTTT
CASSARTSLSGELFF
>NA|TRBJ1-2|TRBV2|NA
TGTGCCAGCAGTCCGGGGTTTTTGCTCCAGGGGTGCGGCTACACCTTC
CASSPGFLLQGCGYTF
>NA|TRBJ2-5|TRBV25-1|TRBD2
TGTGCCAGCAGTGGGACTAGCGGGAGAGAGGAAGAGACCCAGTACTTC
CASSGTSGREEETQYF
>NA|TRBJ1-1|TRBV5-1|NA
TGCGCCAGCAGCATTGGTAGCGAACTGAGCACTGAAGCTTTCTTT
CASSIGSELSTEAFF
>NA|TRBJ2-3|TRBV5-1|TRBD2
TGCGCCAGCAGCCCTAGAATAGCGGGAGGGCCCACAGATACGCAGTATTTT
CASSPRIAGGPTDTQYF